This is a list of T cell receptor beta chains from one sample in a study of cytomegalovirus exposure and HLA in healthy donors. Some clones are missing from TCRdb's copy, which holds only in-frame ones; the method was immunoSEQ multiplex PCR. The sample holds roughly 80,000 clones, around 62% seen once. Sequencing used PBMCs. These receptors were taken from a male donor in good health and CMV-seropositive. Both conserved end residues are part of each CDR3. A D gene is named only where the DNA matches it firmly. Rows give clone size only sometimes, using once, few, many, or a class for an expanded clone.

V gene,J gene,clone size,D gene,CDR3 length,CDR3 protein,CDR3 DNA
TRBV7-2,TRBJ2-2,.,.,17,CASSLAGFGLNTGELFF,TGTGCCAGCAGCTTAGCGGGGTTCGGACTGAACACCGGGGAGCTGTTTTTT
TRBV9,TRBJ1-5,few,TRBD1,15,CASSPTGGLGWPQHF,TGTGCCAGCAGCCCGACAGGGGGCCTAGGGTGGCCCCAGCATTTT
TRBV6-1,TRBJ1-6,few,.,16,CASSDPDRNPYSPLHF,TGTGCCAGCAGTGACCCTGACAGGAACCCTTATTCACCCCTCCACTTT
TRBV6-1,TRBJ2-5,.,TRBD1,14,CASRDRGLGETQYF,TGTGCCAGCAGGGACAGGGGGCTGGGGGAGACCCAGTACTTC
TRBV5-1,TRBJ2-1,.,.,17,CASSFTNLGSTYNEQFF,TGCGCCAGCAGCTTCACTAACCTTGGGTCTACCTACAATGAGCAGTTCTTC
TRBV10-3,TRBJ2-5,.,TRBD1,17,CAISESEDRGLQETQYF,TGTGCCATCAGTGAGTCCGAAGACAGGGGGCTTCAAGAGACCCAGTACTTC
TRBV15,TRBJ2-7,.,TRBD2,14,CATSRVGGINEQYF,TGTGCCACCAGCAGAGTCGGGGGGATAAACGAGCAGTACTTC
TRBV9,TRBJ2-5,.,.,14,CASSVEAAWATQYF,TGTGCCAGCAGCGTAGAAGCAGCCTGGGCGACCCAGTACTTC
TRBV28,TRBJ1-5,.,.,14,CASSTGGLNQPQHF,TGTGCCAGCTCAACGGGAGGGCTTAATCAGCCCCAGCATTTT
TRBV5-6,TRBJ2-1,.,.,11,CASSLGSEQFF,TGTGCCAGCAGCTTGGGGAGTGAGCAGTTCTTC